This T cell receptor beta chain was found in a study of blood T cell repertoires in COVID-19. Study details: Specimens from acute and convalescent COVID-19 originated in the United States, Italy and Spain. The cDNA or gDNA used as material had been derived from T cells, B-cell-depleted T cells, or PBMCs.

The germline V gene encodes CDR1 GTSNPN and CDR2 SVGIG (reference sequence). Trimming took 2 bases from V and 4 from J, leaving 18 bases between them. This CDR3 spans 16 amino acids. Per the authors' pipeline: Estimation of nucleated cell counts relied on the amplification of reference gene primers. Sequencing was performed with immunoSEQ multiplex PCR; in TCRdb, only in-frame clones are kept and a portion is missing. That table gives V, J and clone size, and the DNA gave D and trimming. The profile shows around 200,000 clones, 80% to 90% of them singletons. The clonotype originates from a man in his fifties or sixties with acute or convalescent COVID-19. Sequenced input: peripheral blood. This chain links TRBV30 with TRBJ1-5; D perhaps matches TRBD1 (5 bases). CDR3 sequence: CAWSQTRGLGNQPQHF. The CDR3 coding sequence is TGTGCCTGGAGTCAAACGCGGGGGTTGGGGAATCAGCCCCAGCATTTT.